A selection of T cell receptor beta chains follows, all from one sample in a study of T cell responses to AZD1222 COVID-19 vaccine. Here immunoSEQ multiplex PCR was the method, and the copy in TCRdb shows in-frame clones only, minus some. The sample holds approximately 120,000 clones, 88% seen once. This specimen consisted of peripheral blood, obtained 28 days after the second AZD1222 dose. The origin of the receptors is an adult who received the AZD1222 COVID-19 vaccine. The CDR3 runs from the conserved cysteine through the conserved F or W. D genes are given only for firm matches. A row's size may be missing; if present it is once, few, many or a size class.

J gene,V gene,D gene,clone size,CDR3 DNA,CDR3 protein
TRBJ1-4,TRBV7-8,NA,NA,TGTGCCAGCAAGTGGGTTCCTGCTAATGAAAAACTGTTTTTT,CASKWVPANEKLFF
TRBJ2-3,TRBV5-6,TRBD2,NA,TGTGCCAGCAGCTTGTTTGGGCTAGCGGGCACAGATACGCAGTATTTT,CASSLFGLAGTDTQYF
TRBJ2-3,TRBV30,NA,NA,TGTGCCTGGAGTCAAGGAGATACGCAGTATTTT,CAWSQGDTQYF
TRBJ2-2,TRBV19,NA,NA,TGTGCCAGTACCACCCTCCGGGGGAACAGGGAGCTGTTTTTT,CASTTLRGNRELFF
TRBJ2-7,TRBV6-5,NA,few,TGTGCCAGCAGTTTGTCGATGAGCTCCTACGAGCAGTACTTC,CASSLSMSSYEQYF
TRBJ1-3,TRBV27,NA,NA,TGTGCCAGCAGTAGTACAGGGTCTGGAAACACCATATATTTT,CASSSTGSGNTIYF
TRBJ2-5,TRBV28,NA,NA,TGTGCCAGCAGTTCCCCGCGGGGTGGAGAGACCCAGTACTTC,CASSSPRGGETQYF
TRBJ2-7,TRBV6-1,TRBD2,once,TGTGCCAGCAGTGAAGGGTCGCTAGCGGGAGGCGAGCAGTACTTC,CASSEGSLAGGEQYF
TRBJ1-2,TRBV6-5,NA,NA,TGTGCCAGCAGTTACTCGTGGGCAGGGGAGTACTATGGCTACACCTTC,CASSYSWAGEYYGYTF
TRBJ2-7,TRBV27,TRBD1,few,TGTGCCAGCAGCGGGACAGGGGACTTATACGAGCAGTACTTC,CASSGTGDLYEQYF
TRBJ1-1,TRBV5-4,NA,NA,TGTGCCAGCCAAGGAGGACAGCTGAACACTGAAGCTTTCTTT,CASQGGQLNTEAFF